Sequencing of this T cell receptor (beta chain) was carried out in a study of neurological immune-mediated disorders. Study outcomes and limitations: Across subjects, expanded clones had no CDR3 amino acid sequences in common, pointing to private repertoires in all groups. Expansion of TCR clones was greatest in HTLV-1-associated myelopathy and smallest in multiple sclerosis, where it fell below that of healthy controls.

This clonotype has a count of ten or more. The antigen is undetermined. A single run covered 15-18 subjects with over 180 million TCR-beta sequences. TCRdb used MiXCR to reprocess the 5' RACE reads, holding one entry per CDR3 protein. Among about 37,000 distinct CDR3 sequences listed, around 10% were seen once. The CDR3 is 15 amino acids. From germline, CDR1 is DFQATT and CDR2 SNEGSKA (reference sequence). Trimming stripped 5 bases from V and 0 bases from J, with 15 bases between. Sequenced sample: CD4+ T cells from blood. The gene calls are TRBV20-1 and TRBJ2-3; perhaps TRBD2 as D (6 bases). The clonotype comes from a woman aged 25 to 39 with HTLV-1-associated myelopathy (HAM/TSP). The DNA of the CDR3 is TGCAGTGCTCTTTCCTCCCGGGGGAGCACAGATACGCAGTATTTT. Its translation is CSALSSRGSTDTQYF.